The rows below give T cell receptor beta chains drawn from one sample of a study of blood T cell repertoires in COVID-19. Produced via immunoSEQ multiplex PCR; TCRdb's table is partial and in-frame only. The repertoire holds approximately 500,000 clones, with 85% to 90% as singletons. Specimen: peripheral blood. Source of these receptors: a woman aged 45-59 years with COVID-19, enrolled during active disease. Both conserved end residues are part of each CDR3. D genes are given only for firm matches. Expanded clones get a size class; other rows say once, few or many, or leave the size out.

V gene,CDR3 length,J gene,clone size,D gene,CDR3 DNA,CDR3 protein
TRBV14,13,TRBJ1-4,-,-,TGTGCCAGCCCGGGGGGCGCGTTCGAAAAACTGTTTTTT,CASPGGAFEKLFF
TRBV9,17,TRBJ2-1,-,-,TGTGCCAGCAGCACCGGGGGAGGTAGACGCTCCTACAATGAGCAGTTCTTC,CASSTGGGRRSYNEQFF
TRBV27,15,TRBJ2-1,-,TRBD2,TGTGCCAGCACTAGTAGCGGGGGCTCCTACAATGAGCAGTTCTTC,CASTSSGGSYNEQFF
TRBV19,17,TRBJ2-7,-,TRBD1,TGTGCCAGTAGTATAGTCCGGGACAGCCCATTCGCCTACGAGCAGTACTTC,CASSIVRDSPFAYEQYF
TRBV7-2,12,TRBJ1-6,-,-,TGTGCCAGCAGCGTGACAAGTTCACCCCTCCACTTT,CASSVTSSPLHF
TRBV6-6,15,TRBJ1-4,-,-,TGTGCCAGCAGTTACCGGGAAGGCGGTGACGAAAAACTGTTTTTT,CASSYREGGDEKLFF
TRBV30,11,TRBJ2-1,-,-,TGTGCCTGTTGGGCTGGGAATGAGCAGTTCTTC,CACWAGNEQFF
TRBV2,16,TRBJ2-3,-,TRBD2,TGTGCCAGCAGTGACGATAGCGGGGGGTTCACAGATACGCAGTATTTT,CASSDDSGGFTDTQYF
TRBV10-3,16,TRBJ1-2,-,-,TGTGCCATCAGTGAGTCGGTGGCAGACTTTAACTATGGCTACACCTTC,CAISESVADFNYGYTF
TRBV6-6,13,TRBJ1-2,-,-,TGTGCCAGCAGTTACGGAGCAGTTGAGGGCTACACCTTC,CASSYGAVEGYTF
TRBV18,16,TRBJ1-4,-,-,TGTGCCAGCTCACCACCCGTATCCGGGGGAAATGAAAAACTGTTTTTT,CASSPPVSGGNEKLFF
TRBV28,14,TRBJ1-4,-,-,TGTGCCAGCCGTCCGAGGGAAAGCGGGGAAAAACTGTTTTTT,CASRPRESGEKLFF
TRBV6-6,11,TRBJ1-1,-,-,TGTGCCAGCCCTGGCAACACTGAAGCTTTCTTT,CASPGNTEAFF
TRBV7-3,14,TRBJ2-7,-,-,TGTGCCAGCAGCTTAACAGCCGGCTCCTACGAGCAGTACTTC,CASSLTAGSYEQYF
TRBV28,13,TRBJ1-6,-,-,TGTGCCAGCAGCAAGCTAGGCGGTTCACCCCTCCACTTT,CASSKLGGSPLHF
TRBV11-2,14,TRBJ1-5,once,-,TGTGCCAGCAGTTCCACGGGGTATGGTCAGCCCCAGCATTTT,CASSSTGYGQPQHF
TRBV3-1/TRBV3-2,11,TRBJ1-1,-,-,TGTGCCAGCAGCTGGGAGGGGAAAGCTTTCTTT,CASSWEGKAFF
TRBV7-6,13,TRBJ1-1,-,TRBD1,TGTGCCAGCAGCTCGGACAGGGGCACTGAAGCTTTCTTT,CASSSDRGTEAFF
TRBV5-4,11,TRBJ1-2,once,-,TGTGCCAGCAGGGCTGGGACACGCGACACCTTC,CASRAGTRDTF
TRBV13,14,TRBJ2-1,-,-,TGTGCCAGCAGCCAAGGAGGCAGTTACAATGAGCAGTTCTTC,CASSQGGSYNEQFF
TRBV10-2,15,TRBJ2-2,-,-,TGCGCCAGCAGTGAATTACTCTCTTACACCGGGGAGCTGTTTTTT,CASSELLSYTGELFF
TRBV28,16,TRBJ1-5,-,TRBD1,TGTGCCAGCCGGCGACAGGGGGCGATTAGCAATCAGCCCCAGCATTTT,CASRRQGAISNQPQHF
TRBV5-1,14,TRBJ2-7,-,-,TGCGCCAGCACCCCTCAGCCTAGGCCCTACGAGCAGTACTTC,CASTPQPRPYEQYF
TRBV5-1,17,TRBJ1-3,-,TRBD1,TGCGCCAGCAGCTTTGGGGTGCGGGACAGTTCTGGAAACACCATATATTTT,CASSFGVRDSSGNTIYF
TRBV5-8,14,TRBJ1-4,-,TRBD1,TGTGCCAGCAGCCTGAGGACAGGGGATGAAAAACTGTTTTTT,CASSLRTGDEKLFF
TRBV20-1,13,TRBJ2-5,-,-,TGCAGTGCTAGTGGCGGGATAGGGGAGACCCAGTACTTC,CSASGGIGETQYF
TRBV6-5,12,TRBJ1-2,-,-,TGTGCCAGCACAACAGCCAACTATGGCTACACCTTC,CASTTANYGYTF
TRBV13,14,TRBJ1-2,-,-,TGTGCCAGCCAATCGGGCAGGGAGGAATATGGCTACACCTTC,CASQSGREEYGYTF
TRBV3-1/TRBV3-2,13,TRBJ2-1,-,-,TGTGCCAGCAGCCAAGATCCTGGGAGTGAGCAGTTCTTC,CASSQDPGSEQFF
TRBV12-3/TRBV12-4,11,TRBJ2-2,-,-,TGTGCCAGCAGTTTGTACGGGGAGCTGTTTTTT,CASSLYGELFF
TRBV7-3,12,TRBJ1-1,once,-,TGTGCCAGCAGCTTTACAGGTGGTGAAGCTTTCTTT,CASSFTGGEAFF
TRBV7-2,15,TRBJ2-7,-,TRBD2,TGTGCCAGCAGTTTGTCCGGGACTAGCGTCCACGAGCAGTACTTC,CASSLSGTSVHEQYF
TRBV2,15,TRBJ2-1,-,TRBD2,TGTGCCACTCTACTAGCGGGGGTGACCCACAATGAGCAGTTCTTC,CATLLAGVTHNEQFF
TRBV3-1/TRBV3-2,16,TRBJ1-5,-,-,TGTGCCAGCAGCCAAGATCTTGCAGGGGGCAATCAGCCCCAGCATTTT,CASSQDLAGGNQPQHF
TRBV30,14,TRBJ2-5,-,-,TGTGCCTGGAATTGGGGGACAACCCAAGAGACCCAGTACTTC,CAWNWGTTQETQYF
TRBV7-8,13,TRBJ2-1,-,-,TGTGCCAGCAGCTTTTCACAGAACAATGAGCAGTTCTTC,CASSFSQNNEQFF
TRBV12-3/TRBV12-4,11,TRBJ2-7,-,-,TGTGCCAGCAGTTACGGGAACGAGCAGTACTTC,CASSYGNEQYF
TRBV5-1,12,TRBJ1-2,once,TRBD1,TGCGCCAGCAGACCCGACAGGGATGGCTACACCTTC,CASRPDRDGYTF
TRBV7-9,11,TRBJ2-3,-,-,TGTGCCAGCCGGCAGGGGGATACGCAGTATTTT,CASRQGDTQYF
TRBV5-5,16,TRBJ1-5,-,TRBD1,TGTGCCAGCAGTTACCGGGACAGGGGGTGGGATCAGCCCCAGCATTTT,CASSYRDRGWDQPQHF
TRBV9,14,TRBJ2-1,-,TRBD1,TGTGCCAGCAGCGCGGGGGGACAGGGAAATGAGCAGTTCTTC,CASSAGGQGNEQFF
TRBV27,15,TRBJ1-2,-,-,TGTGCCAGCAGTTTATTATCAGGGGCTGACTATGGCTACACCTTC,CASSLLSGADYGYTF
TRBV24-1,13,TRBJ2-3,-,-,TGTGCCACCAGTGATTTCGACGGGGATACGCAGTATTTT,CATSDFDGDTQYF
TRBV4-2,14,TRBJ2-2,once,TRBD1,TGTGCCAGCAGCCAGTCAGGGGGACCCGGGGAGCTGTTTTTT,CASSQSGGPGELFF
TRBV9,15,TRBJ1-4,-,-,TGTGCCAGCAGCTTTGGAGGGGCCCGAGATGAAAAACTGTTTTTT,CASSFGGARDEKLFF
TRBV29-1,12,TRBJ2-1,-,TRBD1,TGCAGCGCTATGACAGGGGGAATTGAGCAGTTCTTC,CSAMTGGIEQFF
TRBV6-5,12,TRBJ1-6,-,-,TGTGCAGCGAGCTCCTATAATTCACCCCTCCACTTT,CAASSYNSPLHF
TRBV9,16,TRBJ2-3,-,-,TGTGCCAGCAGCGGTAGGGGGGGCCAGAAGGCAGATACGCAGTATTTT,CASSGRGGQKADTQYF
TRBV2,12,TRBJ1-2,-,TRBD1,TGTGCCAGCCAACAGGGGAACTATGGCTACACCTTC,CASQQGNYGYTF
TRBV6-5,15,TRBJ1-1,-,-,TGTGCCAGCAGTCCCTCCCTAGAGAGCGGTACTGAAGCTTTCTTT,CASSPSLESGTEAFF
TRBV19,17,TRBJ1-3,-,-,TGTGCCAGTAGTATAAATCGCTATGAGGGAACTGGAAACACCATATATTTT,CASSINRYEGTGNTIYF
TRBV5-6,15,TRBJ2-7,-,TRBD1,TGTGCCAGCAGCTGGGGCACAGGGGGAATCGGCGAGCAGTACTTC,CASSWGTGGIGEQYF
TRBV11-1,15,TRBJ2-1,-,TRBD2,TGTGCCAGCAGCTCCATAGGGACTAGAGGCGATGAGCAGTTCTTC,CASSSIGTRGDEQFF
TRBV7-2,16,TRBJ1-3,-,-,TGTGCCAGCAGCTCCTTCGTGGGGGCTTCAGGAAACACCATATATTTT,CASSSFVGASGNTIYF